This TCR beta chain was documented in a study of cytomegalovirus exposure and HLA in healthy donors. Study summary: Among roughly 180 million T cells, an earlier analysis found 117 million unique TCR beta sequences. Caucasian-associated ancestry cluster membership applied to about four fifths of 300 to 450 genotyped donors. Broader study findings: The authors later found most CMV-associated TCR beta chains appeared HLA-restricted. In an earlier analysis, about 87% or about 30%: the productive usage of most TCR beta V segments.

Concerning this clone: Antigen: not known.

The PCR made use of 60 Vbeta and 13 Jbeta primers. The assay was immunoSEQ multiplex PCR, and TCRdb's table has in-frame clones only and misses some. The sample holds over 150,000 clones, around four fifths seen once. V was shortened by 3 bases and J by 6 bases, with 12 bases between the two germline ends. The CDR3 contains 13 residues. Per the germline V gene, CDR1 is SQVTM and CDR2 is ANQGSEA. The sequence came from a woman aged 45-65 years in good health and CMV-seropositive. This chain uses TRBV29-1 with TRBJ1-5, with D possibly being TRBD1 (6 bases). Sequencing was done on a sample of PBMCs. CDR3 DNA sequence: TGCAGCGTTGACCTGGGGGCCGGTCAGCCCCAGCATTTT. Translating gives CSVDLGAGQPQHF.